This T cell receptor beta chain is from a study of cytomegalovirus exposure and HLA in healthy donors. Study results and caveats: Sequencing artifact likely explains a cluster of highly shared sequence variants. An assumption of roughly uniform sequencing depth across donors underlay the presence/absence analyses.

Unrecorded immune exposures were likely, despite nominal health at sampling. The PCR contained 60 Vbeta and 13 Jbeta primers. The repertoire was sequenced with immunoSEQ multiplex PCR; TCRdb's copy has only in-frame clones and lacks some. The table lists roughly 140,000 clones, about 64% of them singletons, with about 7.1% in the top ten. With respect to this clone: Its specificity is unknown.

The CDR3 runs 15 residues. Per the germline V gene, CDR1 is SGHNT and CDR2 is YENEEA. Trimming cost V 4 bases and J 0 bases, with 10 bases left between them. The sequencing sample was made of PBMCs. The chain recombines TRBV11-3 with TRBJ1-3; the D is unclear. The clonotype was recovered from a woman aged 55-75 years in good health and CMV-seropositive. DNA of the CDR3: TGTGCCAGCAGCTCATCAGCGTACTCTGGAAACACCATATATTTT. It encodes CASSSSAYSGNTIYF.